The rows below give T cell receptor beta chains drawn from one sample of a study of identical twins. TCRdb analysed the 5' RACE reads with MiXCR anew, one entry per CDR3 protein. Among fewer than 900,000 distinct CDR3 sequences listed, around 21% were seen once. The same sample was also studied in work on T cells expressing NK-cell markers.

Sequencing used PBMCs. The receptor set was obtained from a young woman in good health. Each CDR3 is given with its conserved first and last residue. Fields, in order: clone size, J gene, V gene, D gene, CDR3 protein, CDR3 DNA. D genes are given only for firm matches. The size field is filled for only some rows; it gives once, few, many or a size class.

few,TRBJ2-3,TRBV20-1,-,CSARIAAGNTDTQYF,TGCAGTGCTAGAATAGCGGCAGGCAACACAGATACGCAGTATTTT
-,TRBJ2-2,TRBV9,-,CASNIQGNTGELFF,TGTGCCAGCAACATACAGGGGAACACCGGGGAGCTGTTTTTT
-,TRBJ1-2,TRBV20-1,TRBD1,CSADTGGAGYGYTF,TGCAGTGCGGATACAGGGGGCGCGGGCTATGGCTACACCTTC
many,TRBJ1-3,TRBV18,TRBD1,CASSGQGSGNTIYF,TGTGCCAGCTCCGGACAGGGCTCTGGAAACACCATATATTTT
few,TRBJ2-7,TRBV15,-,CATSRDRAGLIHEQYF,TGTGCCACCAGCAGAGATCGGGCGGGACTGATCCACGAGCAGTACTTC
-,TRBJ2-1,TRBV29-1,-,CSARPRNEQFF,TGCAGCGCCCGCCCCAGGAATGAGCAGTTCTTC
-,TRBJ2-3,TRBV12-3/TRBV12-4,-,CASSSQRNPTDTQYF,TGTGCCAGCAGTTCCCAACGTAACCCCACAGATACGCAGTATTTT
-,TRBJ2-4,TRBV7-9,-,CASSALRGKNIQYF,TGTGCCAGCAGCGCACTTCGGGGCAAAAACATTCAGTACTTC
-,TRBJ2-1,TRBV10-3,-,CAISFDGTQKGEQFF,TGTGCCATCAGTTTCGACGGGACTCAAAAGGGAGAGCAGTTCTTC
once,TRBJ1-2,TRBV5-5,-,CASSHQINYGYTF,TGTGCCAGCAGCCATCAGATTAACTATGGCTACACCTTC
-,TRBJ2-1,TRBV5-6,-,CASSLASYEQFF,TGTGCCAGCAGCCTAGCTAGTTATGAGCAGTTCTTC
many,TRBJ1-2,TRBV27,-,CASSTRMGYGYTF,TGTGCCAGCAGTACCCGGATGGGCTATGGCTACACCTTC
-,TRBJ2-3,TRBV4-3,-,CASSHPQGGTDTQYF,TGCGCCAGCAGCCACCCCCAAGGGGGCACAGATACGCAGTATTTT
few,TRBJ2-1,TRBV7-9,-,CASSGSGNRLF,TGTGCCAGCAGCGGTTCAGGGAACCGACTCTTC
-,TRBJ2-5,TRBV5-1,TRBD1,CASWNWDSKETQYF,TGCGCCAGCTGGAACTGGGACAGTAAAGAGACCCAGTACTTC
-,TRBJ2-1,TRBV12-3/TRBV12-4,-,CASTRSVNEQFF,TGTGCCAGCACTCGATCGGTGAATGAGCAGTTCTTC
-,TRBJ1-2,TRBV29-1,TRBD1,CSVETEGAGGYTF,TGCAGCGTTGAAACGGAGGGGGCTGGGGGCTACACCTTC
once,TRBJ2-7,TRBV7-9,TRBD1,CASRETGGGEQYF,TGTGCCAGCAGAGAGACAGGGGGCGGCGAGCAGTACTTC
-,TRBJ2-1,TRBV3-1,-,CASSPSWGESSYNEQFF,TGTGCCAGCAGCCCATCTTGGGGGGAGAGCTCCTACAATGAGCAGTTCTTC
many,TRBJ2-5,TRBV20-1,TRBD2,CSGGAGETQYF,TGCAGCGGGGGGGCCGGAGAGACCCAGTACTTC
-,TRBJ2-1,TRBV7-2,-,CASRGQANEQFF,TGTGCCAGCCGTGGCCAAGCCAATGAGCAGTTCTTC
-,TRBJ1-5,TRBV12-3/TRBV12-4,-,CASSLDTPSNQPQHF,TGTGCCAGCAGTTTAGATACACCTAGCAATCAGCCCCAGCATTTT
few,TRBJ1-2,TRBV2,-,CASMSASYYGYTF,TGTGCCAGCATGTCAGCTTCATACTATGGCTACACCTTC
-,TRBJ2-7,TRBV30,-,CAWSGYYEQYF,TGTGCCTGGAGTGGATACTACGAGCAGTACTTC
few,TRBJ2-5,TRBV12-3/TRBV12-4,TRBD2,CASSLVRTSSSQYF,TGTGCCAGCAGTTTAGTCCGGACTAGTAGCTCCCAGTACTTC
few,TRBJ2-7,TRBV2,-,CASEAYEQYF,TGTGCCAGTGAGGCCTACGAGCAGTACTTC
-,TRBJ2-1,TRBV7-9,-,CASSPGRDEQFF,TGTGCCAGCAGCCCTGGCAGGGATGAGCAGTTCTTC
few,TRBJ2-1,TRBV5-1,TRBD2,CASSPLAGNSYNEQFF,TGCGCCAGCAGCCCGTTAGCGGGGAACTCCTACAATGAGCAGTTCTTC
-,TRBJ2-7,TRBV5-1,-,CASSLEAHDYEQYF,TGCGCCAGCAGCTTGGAAGCCCACGACTACGAGCAGTACTTC
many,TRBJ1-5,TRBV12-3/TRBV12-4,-,CASSLNRDQPQHF,TGTGCCAGCAGTTTGAACAGGGATCAGCCCCAGCATTTT
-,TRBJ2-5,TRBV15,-,CATSQSSNRETQYF,TGTGCCACCTCCCAGTCCAGCAATAGAGAGACCCAGTACTTC
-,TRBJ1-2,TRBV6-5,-,CASSYRNPNYGYTF,TGTGCCAGCAGTTACAGGAACCCCAACTATGGCTACACCTTC
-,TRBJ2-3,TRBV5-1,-,CASSLEGTGDTQYF,TGCGCCAGCAGCTTAGAGGGAACCGGAGATACGCAGTATTTT
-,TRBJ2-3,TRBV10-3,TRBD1,CAIRPWTGTSTDTQYF,TGTGCCATCAGACCCTGGACAGGGACTAGCACAGATACGCAGTATTTT
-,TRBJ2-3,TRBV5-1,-,CASSLFSKGDTQYF,TGCGCCAGCAGCTTGTTTAGCAAGGGAGATACGCAGTATTTT
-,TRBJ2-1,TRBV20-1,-,CSARVEGNYNEQFF,TGCAGTGCTAGGGTAGAGGGGAACTACAATGAGCAGTTCTTC
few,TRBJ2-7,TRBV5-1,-,CASSLYPSGRILYSYEQYF,TGCGCCAGCAGCTTGTACCCCTCGGGACGGATCCTTTACTCCTACGAGCAGTACTTC
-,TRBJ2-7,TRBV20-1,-,CSARPPSFHEQYF,TGCAGTGCTAGACCCCCTAGTTTCCACGAGCAGTACTTC
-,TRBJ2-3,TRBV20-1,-,CSARWGYTQYF,TGCAGTGCTCGGTGGGGATATACGCAGTATTTT
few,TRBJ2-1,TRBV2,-,CASSPGYSYNEQFF,TGTGCCAGCAGTCCAGGGTACTCCTACAATGAGCAGTTCTTC
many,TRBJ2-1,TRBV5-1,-,CASSRDAGYNEQFF,TGCGCCAGCAGCCGCGATGCCGGATACAATGAGCAGTTCTTC
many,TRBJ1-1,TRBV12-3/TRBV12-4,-,CASSPGRSEAFF,TGTGCCAGCAGCCCCGGACGGTCTGAAGCTTTCTTT
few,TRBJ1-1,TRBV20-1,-,CSARGVGALDTEAFF,TGCAGTGCTAGAGGAGTGGGGGCCTTGGACACTGAAGCTTTCTTT
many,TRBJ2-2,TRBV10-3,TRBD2,CAISPTRGVNTGELFF,TGTGCCATCTCTCCCACGCGGGGGGTGAACACCGGGGAGCTGTTTTTT
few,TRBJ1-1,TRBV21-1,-,CASNRTEAFF,TGTGCCAGCAACCGTACTGAAGCTTTCTTT
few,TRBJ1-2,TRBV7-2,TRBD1,CASSLGTGGSLGGYTF,TGTGCCAGCAGCTTAGGGACAGGGGGCTCCCTTGGTGGCTACACCTTC